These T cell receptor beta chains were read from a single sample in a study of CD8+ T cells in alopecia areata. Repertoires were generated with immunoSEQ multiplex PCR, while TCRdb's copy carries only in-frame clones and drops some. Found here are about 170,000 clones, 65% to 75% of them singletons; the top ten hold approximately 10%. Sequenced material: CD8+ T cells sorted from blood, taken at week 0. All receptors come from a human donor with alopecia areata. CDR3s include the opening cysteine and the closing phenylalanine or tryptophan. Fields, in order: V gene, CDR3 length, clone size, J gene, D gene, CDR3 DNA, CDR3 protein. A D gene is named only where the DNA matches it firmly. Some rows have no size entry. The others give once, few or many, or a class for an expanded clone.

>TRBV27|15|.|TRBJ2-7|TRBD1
TGTGCCAGCAGAGATCCGCTGGGACAGGGGGCCGAGCAGTACTTC
CASRDPLGQGAEQYF
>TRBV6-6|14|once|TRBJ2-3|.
TGTGCCAGCAGTTACGTTGAGCGCACAGATACGCAGTATTTT
CASSYVERTDTQYF
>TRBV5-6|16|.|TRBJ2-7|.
TGTGCCAGCAGCTTGGGTTCGTGGGGGTCTTCCTACGAGCAGTACTTC
CASSLGSWGSSYEQYF
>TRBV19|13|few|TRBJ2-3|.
TGTGCCAGTAGCTCCGAATACACAGATACGCAGTATTTT
CASSSEYTDTQYF
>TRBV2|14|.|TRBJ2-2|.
TGTGCCATGCGAGTCGGGACCCCCACCGGGGAGCTGTTTTTT
CAMRVGTPTGELFF
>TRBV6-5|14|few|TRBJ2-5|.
TGTGCCAGCAGTCCGGGACTGGATGAAGAGACCCAGTACTTC
CASSPGLDEETQYF
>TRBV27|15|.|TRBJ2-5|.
TGTGCCAGCAGTTTGACGGCGGGGCGCCAAGAGACCCAGTACTTC
CASSLTAGRQETQYF
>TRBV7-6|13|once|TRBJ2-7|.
TGTGCCAGCAGCATAGGACAAGACTACGAGCAGTACTTC
CASSIGQDYEQYF
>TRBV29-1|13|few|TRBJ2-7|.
TGCAGCTTCAGGGGACCCTCCTCCTACGAGCAGTACTTC
CSFRGPSSYEQYF
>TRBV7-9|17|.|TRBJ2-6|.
TGTGCCAGCAGCTTCCCGACAGTGTTCGGGGGGGCCAACGTCCTGACTTTC
CASSFPTVFGGANVLTF